The clone carrying this T cell receptor beta chain was picked up many times. Its target is not known. The CDR3 covers 18 residues. Germline loops: CDR1 LGHDT, CDR2 YNNKEL (reference sequence). V dropped 0 bases and J dropped 5; count of bases not matched to a gene: 13. What was amplified from RNA transcripts were TCR beta CDR3 regions. Researchers ran a first-round RT-PCR on the TCR CDR3 using the HTBI primer set. One entry per CDR3 protein, called by TCRdb with MiXCR from the multiplex PCR reads. The table includes about 290,000 distinct CDR3 sequences, less than 20% detected once. This entry is derived from a study of T cells in Graves' hyperthyroidism and ophthalmopathy. Study-level points and caveats: Among thyroid clonotypes expanded above 0.001, most also appeared in blood. In validation, the model predicted ophthalmopathy. These predictions came a median about 6.2 months before onset.

Uncontrolled infection, other autoimmune disease, pregnancy and lactation each barred patients from inclusion. Diagnoses were established using clinical symptoms, serum thyroxine and TRAb, thyroid ultrasound and orbital computed tomography. The chain couples TRBV3-1 to TRBJ2-5, with 9 bases matching TRBD2. The sample was blood. The TCR sequence derives from a man between 45 and 60 years old with Graves' ophthalmopathy. CDR3 sequence reads: CASSQDSDSGSTYETQYF. DNA for the CDR3: TGTGCCAGCAGCCAAGATAGTGATAGCGGGAGTACGTATGAGACCCAGTACTTC.